Listed here is a single TCR beta chain. What antigen it recognizes has not been identified. Base qualities are missing; no much larger clone stands one base away. The data originate from a study of T cells after posttransplantation cyclophosphamide (dated by TCRdb to 2015 to 2016). Regarding the study in general: Using TRB sequencing, the study followed how the T cell repertoire reconstituted after myeloablative bone marrow transplantation in which posttransplantation cyclophosphamide served as GVHD prophylaxis. Up to roughly 3 additional blood samples from 2 to 5.2 years after transplant were also TRB-sequenced in 3 patients, as was pretransplant blood from a handful of patients. Because TRA and TRB clonality correlated tightly in about 10 samples, later TCR analyses were limited to TRB. Public TRB sequences were compared against a database of over 3,000 sequences linked to responses to pathogens, tumor antigens, self-antigens and alloantigens. Blood from all 30 or so PTCy patients with 1-year posttransplant specimens was subjected to TRB sequencing. Antigen receptor sequencing was done on samples from 35 to 45 PTCy-treated patients and from roughly 17 related bone marrow donors of those patients. Broad study findings and their caveats: Across 45 patients, recipient CMV seropositivity and CMV reactivation were highly associated with TRB clonality; PTCy diversity was similar to CNI/methotrexate controls. Donor-recipient similarity was low at 1-2 months but increased during the first year, and donor CD8+ memory clones often dominated later blood repertoires. The TRB repertoires of T cells infiltrating skin or GI tract showed only limited overlap with the TRB repertoires of T cells in blood.

The control group consisted of 10 or so patients who received myeloablative marrow transplants with methotrexate plus a calcineurin inhibitor and who were sampled 1 year after transplant. Peripheral blood and bone marrow mononuclear cells were isolated by Ficoll-Hypaque density centrifugation and were cryopreserved. Genomic DNA was used for TRB sequencing, which was performed with the immunoSEQ assay at survey resolution or with the hsTCRB kit. In the source study's methods: The immunoSEQ software handled initial read processing, and the LymphoSeq R package was used for repertoire analyses. Clonality was computed as 1 minus normalized Shannon entropy, and a Gini coefficient was also calculated for each TRB dataset. Phenotypes of unsorted samples were inferred by mapping TRB sequences from sorted subsets of the recipient or donor onto unsorted samples of the same recipient. TCRdb took this table from immuneACCESS and kept in-frame rearrangements with V and J called. Such tables lack part of the clones; where checked against another copy, unresolved V genes explain under half of the gap, and the rest is unexplained. V, J and clone size derive from that table, while D and trimming were established from the DNA sequence. This sample lists about 20,000 clones; more than 80% were detected once. About 2% of the sample belongs to the ten largest clones.

Unmatched junction bases come to 11, with V trimmed by 4 bases and J by 5 bases. The CDR3 measures 15 amino acids from cysteine to phenylalanine. Solely the CDR3 DNA is kept, with 45 bases framed from the first base. The germline V gene sets CDR1 to KGHSY and CDR2 to FQNENV. This clonotype was sampled from a female patient in her thirties or forties who received an allogeneic stem cell transplant from an unrelated donor, was CMV-positive, and had acute and chronic GVHD. After a transplant, some T cells may be the graft donor's own cells. Recombination joined TRBV16 with TRBJ2-7, with 7 bases aligning to TRBD1. The sample was PBMCs, taken about 360 days after allogeneic stem cell transplant with calcineurin inhibitor and methotrexate. The CDR3 region has the sequence CASSPRGGTSDEQYF. The base sequence is TGTGCCAGCAGCCCCAGAGGGGGCACTTCTGACGAGCAGTACTTC.